These 13 T cell receptor beta chains were all obtained from the same sample, sequenced in a study of blood T cell repertoires in COVID-19. Profiled with immunoSEQ multiplex PCR; TCRdb holds only in-frame clones, not every one. Among under 250,000 clones listed, about 80% were seen once. Sequences were obtained from PBMCs or T cells enriched from blood (not recorded which). The receptors derive from a woman aged 50 to 60 who had been exposed to COVID-19.

The chain carries TRBV7-2 and TRBJ1-2, with D perhaps matching TRBD1 (5 bases). This CDR3 has 13 amino acids. Looked up from germline, CDR1 is SGHTA and CDR2 is FQGNSA. Trimming took 5 bases from V and 4 from J, leaving 11 bases between them. The CDR3 here is CASSPRDFYGYTF. CDR3 bases: TGTGCCAGCAGCCCCAGGGACTTCTATGGCTACACCTTC.

The V and J genes are TRBV19 and TRBJ1-1; the match to TRBD1 covers 10 bases. This CDR3 is 14 amino acids long. Germline assignment: CDR1 LNHDA and CDR2 SQIVND (reference sequence). The trim removed 8 bases at V and 4 bases at J, leaving 7 bases unmatched. The CDR3 reads CASAPGQGRTEAFF. The CDR3 DNA reads as TGTGCCAGTGCCCCGGGACAGGGGCGCACTGAAGCTTTCTTT.

The rearrangement joins TRBV5-6 to TRBJ2-2, with 15 bases fitting TRBD2. V was pared by 4 bases and J by 5 bases, with 9 bases of the junction left unmatched. The V gene's germline CDR1 is SGHDT and CDR2 YYEEEE. CDR3 size: 18 residues. CDR3 coding DNA: TGTGCCAGCAGCCTCGGACTAGCGGGGGGGCCTCGGACCGGGGAGCTGTTTTTT. It translates to CASSLGLAGGPRTGELFF.

This clone was seen only once. The rearrangement joins TRBV9 to TRBJ2-1; 10 bases match TRBD2. Germline values: CDR1 SGDLS, CDR2 YYNGEE. With V trimmed by 2 bases and J by 5 bases, 7 bases remained unmatched. There are 16 residues in the CDR3. The CDR3 coding sequence is TGTGCCAGCAGCGTTTCTAGCGGGGGCCTCCACAATGAGCAGTTCTTC. Translated: CASSVSSGGLHNEQFF.

This sequence joins TRBV4-1 and TRBJ2-2; 7 bases align to TRBD1. CDR3 size: 17 residues. Germline lookup yields CDR1 MGHRA and CDR2 YSYEKL. Trimming at V came to 4 bases and at J to 2 bases, leaving 10 bases not matched to a gene. The CDR3 loop reads CASSRGEGASNTGELFF. The CDR3 DNA is TGCGCCAGCAGCCGCGGAGAGGGGGCCTCCAACACCGGGGAGCTGTTTTTT.

The chain uses TRBV2 and TRBJ1-4, with unresolved D. The CDR3 is 13 amino acids. V was cut by 5 bases and J by 5 bases, with 9 bases left in between. Per germline, CDR1 SNHLY and CDR2 FYNNEI. The CDR3 loop reads CASSRTFNEKLFF. CDR3 DNA: TGTGCCAGCAGTCGCACTTTCAATGAAAAACTGTTTTTT.

The chain employs TRBV10-2 and TRBJ1-1; 9 bases agree with TRBD1. The germline gives CDR1 WSHSY, CDR2 SAAADI. There are 15 residues in the CDR3. Trimming removed 4 bases from V and 1 base from J; junction bases left unmatched: 4. This chain's CDR3 is CASSAVDRGNTEAFF. The CDR3 region has the DNA TGCGCCAGCAGTGCAGTGGACAGGGGGAACACTGAAGCTTTCTTT.

This clone occurred a few times. V gene TRBV12-3 or TRBV12-4 combines with J gene TRBJ1-2, with unresolved D. V gave up 5 bases and J gave up 7 bases, with 14 bases separating them. The CDR3 length is 13 residues. The CDR3 here is CASSPIIRGGYTF. As DNA, the CDR3 is TGTGCCAGCAGTCCTATTATCCGCGGTGGCTACACCTTC.

The chain uses TRBV29-1 and TRBJ1-1; 9 positions agree with TRBD1. V trimming: 1 base; J trimming: 10 bases; junction bases outside the gene matches: 7. The germline CDR1 and CDR2 sequences are SQVTM and ANQGSEA. The CDR3 runs 13 residues. CDR3 protein: CSVEVGQGLSAFF. The CDR3, as DNA: TGCAGCGTTGAAGTGGGACAGGGACTTTCAGCTTTCTTT.

The CDR3 protein is CASSSEGDQPQHF. The CDR3 DNA reads TGTGCCAGCAGCAGCGAGGGGGATCAGCCCCAGCATTTT. This rearrangement joins TRBV2 to TRBJ1-5, with a weak D call TRBD1 (6 bases). V gave up 6 bases and J gave up 5 bases, with 11 bases separating them. This CDR3 contains 13 residues. Per the germline V gene, CDR1 is SNHLY and CDR2 is FYNNEI.

V and J are TRBV2 and TRBJ1-1; TRBD1 aligns across 8 bases. The CDR3 runs to 14 residues. Trimming removed 5 bases from V and 5 bases from J; junction bases left unmatched: 7. Germline V gives CDR1 SNHLY, CDR2 FYNNEI. The CDR3 DNA is TGTGCCAGCAGTTCAGGGGGCAGTCAGACTGAAGCTTTCTTT. Its translation is CASSSGGSQTEAFF.

The chain employs TRBV5-1 and TRBJ1-2; D is possibly TRBD1 (6 bases). From germline, CDR1 is SGHRS and CDR2 YFSETQ. Trimming removed 0 bases from V and 0 bases from J, with 9 bases in between. The CDR3 is 15 amino acids. The CDR3 here is CASSLATGPNYGYTF. In DNA form, the CDR3 reads TGCGCCAGCAGCTTGGCCACAGGGCCTAACTATGGCTACACCTTC.

The chain employs TRBV11-2 and TRBJ2-7; D is ambiguous. The length of the CDR3 is 14 residues. CDR1 is SGHAT, CDR2 FQNNGV, per germline. Trimming took off 6 bases at V and 2 bases at J, with 14 bases between the two ends. The CDR3 nucleotides are TGTGCCAGCAGTTCTTCAGGTTCAGCCTACGAGCAGTACTTC. Its translation is CASSSSGSAYEQYF.